One and the same sample provided the 32 T cell receptor beta chains below, sequenced in a study of liver allograft versus peripheral blood T cells. About the study: The authors compared T cell receptor repertoires in transplanted livers with those in the peripheral blood of recipients.

TCRdb re-analysed the reads in MiXCR, keeping a single row per CDR3 protein. The sample lists approximately 10,000 distinct CDR3 sequences, around 20% seen once, with roughly 1.1% in the top ten. These receptors all come from a human patient who had a liver transplant. Some T cells may be the graft donor's.

There are a few counts of this clonotype. The chain couples TRBV5-6 to TRBJ2-7, with no clear D. Trimming left V 2 bases short and J 3 bases short, with 18 bases between. Germline-derived CDR1 and CDR2 are SGHDT and YYEEEE. This CDR3 comprises 16 residues. CDR3 region: CASSLLSRLGYYEQYF. For the CDR3, the DNA is TGTGCCAGCAGCTTACTCTCCAGATTAGGATACTACGAGCAGTACTTC.

The chain employs TRBV15 and TRBJ1-2; D is unclear. CDR3 length equals 12 residues. Germline-derived CDR1 and CDR2 are LNHNV and YYDKDF (reference sequence). Trimming stripped 3 bases from V and 5 bases from J, with 7 bases between. CDR3 protein: CATSSTSYGYTF. The CDR3 DNA reads as TGTGCCACCAGCAGTACCTCGTATGGCTACACCTTC.

This clonotype came up many times. V usage is TRBV9 and J usage is TRBJ1-1; 9 bases line up with TRBD1. The CDR3 covers 16 residues. Germline loops: CDR1 SGDLS, CDR2 YYNGEE. J gave up 1 base and V 4 bases, and 8 bases lay outside the gene matches. This CDR3 is CASSSAGTGRNTEAFF. DNA of the CDR3: TGTGCCAGCAGCTCCGCGGGGACAGGGAGGAACACTGAAGCTTTCTTT. Complete variable domain (other parts from reference TRBV9 and TRBJ1-1): DSGVTQTPKHLITATGQRVTLRCSPRSGDLSVYWYQQSLDQGLQFLIQYYNGEERAKGNILERFSAQQFPDLHSELNLSSLELGDSALYFCASSSAGTGRNTEAFFGQGTRLTVV.

This clonotype came up a few times. V usage is TRBV28 and J usage is TRBJ1-5, with TRBD1 matching 10 bases. This CDR3 region has 14 residues. CDR1 and CDR2 (germline): MDHEN, SYDVKM. Germline trimming cut 6 bases from V and 7 bases from J; bases unmatched to any gene: 6. The chain's CDR3 is CASSRDRGDQPQHF. DNA of the CDR3: TGTGCCAGCAGCCGGGACAGGGGAGACCAGCCCCAGCATTTT.

This clonotype is classed as medium-sized. The V and J genes are TRBV18 and TRBJ1-1; TRBD1 matches at 8 bases. Losses at the gene ends were 5 bases for V and 5 bases for J; bases not matched to a gene: 7. From germline, CDR1 is KGHSH and CDR2 LQKENI. The length of the CDR3 is 14 residues. CDR3 protein: CASSSWTGKTEAFF. In nucleotides, the CDR3 is TGTGCCAGCTCATCTTGGACAGGGAAAACTGAAGCTTTCTTT. The full variable domain, rest sourced from reference TRBV18 and TRBJ1-1, is NAGVMQNPRHLVRRRGQEARLRCSPMKGHSHVYWYRQLPEEGLKFMVYLQKENIIDESGMPKERFSAEFPKEGPSILRIQQVVRGDSAAYFCASSSWTGKTEAFFGQGTRLTVV.

This chain joins TRBV6-1 and TRBJ1-1; D unclear. Trimming removed 5 bases at V and 8 bases at J, with 9 bases between. The CDR3 consists of 11 residues. Germline V gives CDR1 MNHNS, CDR2 SASEGT. CDR3 sequence reads: CASSRTVEAFF. In DNA, the CDR3 is TGTGCCAGCAGTAGGACTGTGGAAGCTTTCTTT.

On this clonotype: This clone may be a read error of a much larger clone one base away. J is TRBJ1-2 and V is TRBV6-5, with TRBD1 identical over 9 bases. Germline loops: CDR1 MNHEY, CDR2 SVGAGI. The CDR3 length is 13 residues. For the CDR3, the DNA is TGTGCCAGCAGTGAACAGGGGGCGTATGGCTACTCCTTC. Its protein is CASSEQGAYGYSF.

By sample share, this clonotype is medium-sized. The chain has TRBV27 and TRBJ1-1, with D uncertain. Trimming cost V 3 bases and J 11 bases, with 16 bases left between them. Germline CDR1 reads MNHEY; CDR2 reads SMNVEV (reference sequence). This CDR3 has 13 amino acids. The CDR3: CASSLNSRTFAFF. In nucleotides, the CDR3 is TGTGCCAGCAGTTTGAACTCCCGGACCTTTGCTTTCTTT.

This clonotype was seen a handful of times. This chain joins TRBV9 and TRBJ1-1; D unresolved. CDR3 size: 12 residues. V was clipped by 4 bases and J by 4 bases, with 8 bases between them. Germline V gene data show CDR1 as SGDLS and CDR2 as YYNGEE. The CDR3 DNA follows: TGTGCCAGCAGCCTCGACGGCACTGAAGCTTTCTTT. Encoded protein: CASSLDGTEAFF.

This clonotype is deemed medium-sized. CDR3 coding DNA: TGTGCCAGCAGGTCTACAGAGTACACTGAAGCTTTCTTT. It encodes CASRSTEYTEAFF. The chain combines TRBV6-5 with TRBJ1-1, with D unclear. Trimming stripped 6 bases from V and 3 bases from J, with 11 bases between. The CDR3 loop spans 13 amino acids. Germline V gene sequence: CDR1 MNHEY, CDR2 SVGAGI.

By its share, this clonotype is medium-sized. The genes are TRBV18 and TRBJ1-1; TRBD1 aligns across 12 bases. CDR1 and CDR2 from the germline V gene are KGHSH and LQKENI. V lost 4 bases to trimming and J lost 5 bases; unmatched junction nucleotides: 11. The CDR3 loop spans 17 amino acids. The CDR3 bases are TGTGCCAGCTCACTAGGGACAGGGGGCTTATCGAGGACTGAAGCTTTCTTT. Translated, it gives CASSLGTGGLSRTEAFF. The full variable domain, its missing parts supplied by reference TRBV18 and TRBJ1-1, is NAGVMQNPRHLVRRRGQEARLRCSPMKGHSHVYWYRQLPEEGLKFMVYLQKENIIDESGMPKERFSAEFPKEGPSILRIQQVVRGDSAAYFCASSLGTGGLSRTEAFFGQGTRLTVV.

The V gene is TRBV6-5, the J gene TRBJ2-7, with D perhaps being TRBD1 or TRBD2 (6 bases each). CDR3 length: 13 amino acids. Germline CDR1 reads MNHEY; CDR2 reads SVGAGI. Trimming removed 6 bases from V and 4 bases from J, with 13 bases in between. The CDR3 coding sequence is TGTGCCAGCAGAAGGGGGGTGGGATACGAGCAGTACTTC. This sequence encodes CASRRGVGYEQYF.

The chain combines TRBV20-1 with TRBJ1-1; D call uncertain. The V gene lost 6 bases and the J gene lost 1 base, with 15 bases spanning the gap. The CDR3 extends over 14 amino acids. Looked up from germline, CDR1 is DFQATT and CDR2 is SNEGSKA (reference sequence). CDR3 coding DNA: TGCAGTGCCATAGAGCGGAACGGGAACACTGAAGCTTTCTTT. As protein: CSAIERNGNTEAFF.

Regarding this clonotype: A read error may be the cause here, since a much bigger clone is one base away. V is TRBV10-3 and J is TRBJ2-7; 7 bases map to TRBD2. The junction had 5 bases not matched to a gene; V was cut back by 3 bases and J by 0 bases. From germline, CDR1 is ENHRY and CDR2 SYGVKD. The length of the CDR3 is 15 residues. The CDR3 loop reads CAISDTSGDSYEQYF. CDR3 coding DNA: TGTGCCATCAGTGACACAAGCGGGGACTCCTACGAGCAGTACTTC.

This clonotype is deemed medium-sized. V is TRBV7-2 and J is TRBJ2-7; TRBD2 matches at 7 bases. CDR1 is SGHTA and CDR2 is FQGNSA in the germline V gene. The CDR3 contains 14 residues. Trimming removed 6 bases from V and 2 bases from J; junction bases left unmatched: 7. The DNA for the CDR3 is TGTGCCAGCAGTTTTGGGGAGGGCCCCTACGAGCAGTACTTC. This gives the protein CASSFGEGPYEQYF.

To note about this clonotype: This may be a read error: a much more frequent sequence differs by one nucleotide. The rearrangement joins TRBV7-2 to TRBJ1-2, with D possibly TRBD1 on 6 matching bases. Germline CDR1 and CDR2: SGHTA and FQGNSA. V lost 3 bases, J lost 7 bases, and 15 bases lay in between. This CDR3 spans 14 amino acids. The CDR3 region is CASSFDRRVSGYTF. The CDR3 coding sequence is TGTGCCAGCAGCTTCGACAGGAGAGTCAGTGGCTACACCTTC.

This clonotype was recorded at least ten times. The chain recombines TRBV5-6 with TRBJ1-1, with 8 bases identical to TRBD1. Trimming took 4 bases from V and 4 from J; bases not matched to a gene: 6. This CDR3 comprises 14 residues. Germline lookup yields CDR1 SGHDT and CDR2 YYEEEE. CDR3 residues: CASSVDRAFTEAFF. CDR3 DNA: TGTGCCAGCAGCGTGGACAGGGCGTTCACTGAAGCTTTCTTT.

This clonotype is judged medium-sized. The CDR3 DNA reads TGTGCCAGTAGCCCCTGGATGGCAGGGAGGGTCCACGAGCAGTACTTC. Translation gives CASSPWMAGRVHEQYF. The genes are TRBV19 and TRBJ2-7, with 7 bases that match TRBD2. Germline-derived CDR1 and CDR2 are LNHDA and SQIVND (reference sequence). The CDR3 totals 16 residues. V trimming: 6 bases; J trimming: 5 bases; junction bases outside the gene matches: 16.

This clonotype was seen only once. A single base separates this from a much larger clone, so it may be a read error. J is TRBJ1-1 and V is TRBV28; tentative D call: TRBD1 (6 bases). V lost 6 bases and J 6 bases, leaving 17 bases between the germline ends. From germline, CDR1 is MDHEN and CDR2 SYDVKM. This CDR3 is built from 14 residues. The CDR3 DNA follows: TGTGCCAGCAGACGGGCAGGGGTTTGGGCTGAAGCTTTCTTT. It translates to CASRRAGVWAEAFF.

The sample holds many counts of this clonotype. CDR3 in DNA: TGTGCCATCAGTGCGGTTGACAGGGTGGACACTGAAGCTTTCTTT. Translation gives CAISAVDRVDTEAFF. This chain uses TRBV10-3 with TRBJ1-1; 7 positions match TRBD1. The length of the CDR3 is 15 residues. Germline V gives CDR1 ENHRY, CDR2 SYGVKD. V lost 4 bases, J lost 3 bases, and 8 bases stayed unmatched.

This clonotype rates as medium-sized (0.01 to 0.1%). This chain connects TRBV19 to TRBJ2-1, with D possibly TRBD2 on 5 matching bases. The CDR3 runs 15 residues. Per the germline V gene, CDR1 is LNHDA and CDR2 is SQIVND (reference sequence). The V end lost 5 bases, the J end lost 0 bases, and 11 bases lay between the germline ends. This CDR3 reads CASSPLDFSYNEQFF. The CDR3 nucleotides are TGTGCCAGTAGTCCGTTGGACTTCTCCTACAATGAGCAGTTCTTC.

The rearrangement links TRBV30 to TRBJ2-7; perhaps TRBD1 as D (6 bases). The CDR3 extends over 13 amino acids. The V end lost 2 bases, the J end lost 7 bases, and 15 bases lay between the germline ends. CDR1 and CDR2 (germline): GTSNPN, SVGIG (reference sequence). CDR3 in amino acids: CAWSRGTFGEQYF. In nucleotides, the CDR3 is TGTGCCTGGAGTAGGGGGACCTTTGGGGAGCAGTACTTC.

In this sample, this clonotype turned up once. A read error may be the cause here, since a much bigger clone is one base away. V and J are TRBV6-1 and TRBJ2-7, with 8 bases matching TRBD1. CDR1 MNHNS and CDR2 SASEGT come from the germline V gene. The V gene end was trimmed by 10 bases and the J gene end by 2 bases; junction bases not matched to a gene: 16. CDR3 size: 16 residues. This chain's CDR3 is CANILAGTGTTYEQYF. The CDR3 DNA follows: TGTGCCAACATACTCGCGGGGACAGGTACTACCTACGAGCAGTACTTC.

By its share, this clonotype is medium-sized. The rearrangement joins TRBV18 to TRBJ1-6; D gene ambiguous. Germline values: CDR1 KGHSH, CDR2 LQKENI. With 6 bases removed from V and 10 bases from J, the gap between germline ends came to 13 bases. The CDR3 sequence is 13 residues long. The CDR3 protein is CASSDGEGSPLHF. Written as DNA, the CDR3 is TGTGCCAGCTCGGATGGGGAAGGCTCACCCCTCCACTTT.

This clonotype showed up many times. The V and J genes are TRBV5-6 and TRBJ1-2; no clear D gene. CDR3 length equals 12 residues. Trimming took 2 bases from V and 8 from J, leaving 10 bases between them. CDR1 is SGHDT and CDR2 is YYEEEE in the germline V gene. CDR3 residues: CASSFEPLGYTF. The CDR3 coding sequence is TGTGCCAGCAGCTTCGAGCCGCTCGGCTACACCTTC.

By sample share, this clonotype is medium-sized. The chain employs TRBV6-5 and TRBJ1-6, with TRBD1 identical over 7 bases. This CDR3 is built from 14 residues. The ends lost 6 bases at V and 7 bases at J; junction bases unmatched: 6. Germline CDR1 and CDR2: MNHEY and SVGAGI. The CDR3 loop reads CASSATGVNSPLHF. The CDR3 DNA reads as TGTGCCAGCAGCGCAACAGGGGTAAATTCACCCCTCCACTTT.

This clonotype is medium-sized by share. This chain joins TRBV18 and TRBJ1-1, with a possible D match to TRBD1 (5 bases). The V gene lost 6 bases and the J gene lost 4 bases, with 12 bases spanning the gap. Germline CDR1 is KGHSH and CDR2 is LQKENI. The CDR3 totals 13 residues. CDR3 in amino acids: CASSLGVSTEAFF. CDR3 nucleotide sequence: TGTGCCAGCTCGTTGGGGGTAAGCACTGAAGCTTTCTTT.

On this clonotype: A read error is possible here, since a much larger clone lies one base away. This chain connects TRBV6-5 to TRBJ1-1; tentative D call: TRBD1 (6 bases). Per germline, CDR1 MNHEY and CDR2 SVGAGI. The CDR3 extends over 13 amino acids. V lost 6 bases, J lost 4 bases, and 12 bases lay in between. CDR3 region: CASRYGGGTEAFF. The CDR3 bases are TGTGCCAGCAGATACGGAGGGGGCACTGAAGCTTTCTTT.

This clonotype is medium-sized by share. The V gene is TRBV6-2 or TRBV6-3, the J gene TRBJ1-2; D is uncertain. Trimming removed 0 bases from V and 8 bases from J, with 10 bases in between. The CDR3 has 13 amino acids. Germline V CDR1 and CDR2: MNHEY, SVGEGT. In nucleotides, the CDR3 is TGTGCCAGCAGTTACTCTGGTAGGAGGGGCTACACCTTC. This sequence encodes CASSYSGRRGYTF.

Concerning this clonotype: It may be a read error: a sequence one base away is much more abundant. The chain joins TRBV6-1 to TRBJ1-2; no definite D call. The V end was cut by 10 bases, the J end by 4 bases, with 16 bases between. Germline V gene sequence: CDR1 MNHNS, CDR2 SASEGT. The CDR3 extends over 13 amino acids. The CDR3 loop is CANTPQKLYGYTF. CDR3 DNA sequence: TGTGCCAACACCCCGCAGAAGCTCTATGGCTACACCTTC.

The rearrangement joins TRBV6-2 or TRBV6-3 to TRBJ2-7, with 7 bases that match TRBD2. CDR1 and CDR2 (germline): MNHEY, SVGEGT. J lost 4 bases, V lost 1 base, and 19 bases had no gene match. This CDR3 is built from 19 residues. The DNA of the CDR3 is TGTGCCAGCAGTTACTATGGTGGACTTGGGAGGGTAAAAGAATACGAGCAGTACTTC. This sequence encodes CASSYYGGLGRVKEYEQYF.

This clonotype was found once. The chain employs TRBV7-9 and TRBJ1-2, with a tentative D call TRBD1 (6 bases). This CDR3 contains 15 residues. Trimming left V 1 base short and J 4 bases short, with 13 bases between. Germline CDR1 reads SEHNR; CDR2 reads FQNEAQ (reference sequence). The CDR3 loop is CASSLGQDSFYGYTF. The DNA for the CDR3 is TGTGCCAGCAGCTTAGGACAGGACTCCTTCTATGGCTACACCTTC.